This TCR beta chain emerged from a study of blood T cell repertoires in COVID-19 (dated by TCRdb to between 2020 and 2021). Notes on the research overall: The collaborator samples originated in the United States, Italy and Spain and spanned the acute and convalescent phases of COVID-19. Samples came from the ongoing ImmuneRACE study (first 160 participants) plus 1,254 subjects from 6 global collaborators. A de-identified subject ID, COVID-19 status, age in years and sex were almost always included in the sample metadata. Where available, HLA class I and class II types were obtained from metadata supplied by the sample provider rather than from assay-based typing. The repertoires were made available in a free public database intended to serve as a resource for research on the immune response to SARS-CoV-2. The material from the prospective study consisted of cDNA or gDNA derived from T cells, B-cell-depleted T cells, or PBMCs. Subjects who had been exposed to COVID-19, were actively infected with it, or had recovered from it provided the deeply sampled blood TCRbeta repertoires that made up the dataset. General study outcomes and caveats: The amount of clinical and demographic metadata varied by source and participant and was provided uncurated.

CDR1 and CDR2 are drawn from the germline V gene: SGHDT, YYEEEE. Counted from cysteine to phenylalanine, this CDR3 has 17 amino acids. The DNA shown is the 51-base CDR3, in frame from base 1. Relative to germline, V is 1 base shorter and J is 0 bases shorter, with 16 bases between their ends. As concerns this clone: No cognate antigen has been identified for it. The record has no base qualities; no much larger clone is one base away.

The immunoSEQ Assay, a bias-controlled multiplex PCR, was used to amplify TCRbeta CDR3 regions from genomic DNA. The paper's data handling went like this. The number of nucleated cells in each sample was estimated from the amplification of reference gene primers within the assay. To quantify the absolute abundance of each unique TCRbeta CDR3 rearrangement, sequence reads were collapsed and filtered. For each sample, productive Simpson clonality was calculated as the square root of Simpson's diversity index across productive rearrangements. TCRdb obtained this table from immuneACCESS and retained in-frame rearrangements with V and J assigned. These tables miss some clones; where compared with another copy, unresolved V genes account for less than half of the shortfall, and the remainder is unexplained. V, J and clone size derive from that table, while D and trimming were established from the DNA sequence. The sample table contains some 230,000 clones; only one count was recorded for approximately 81% of them. In total, the top ten clones hold around 1% of the sample.

Each collaborating institution followed its own protocols to collect whole blood in K2EDTA tubes. For TCRbeta analysis, collaborators shipped samples in one of three forms: frozen whole blood, isolated PBMCs, or DNA extracted from either of those sample types. This TCR derives from a middle-aged man with acute or convalescent COVID-19. Rearrangement joined TRBV5-6 to TRBJ1-1; TRBD1 is possibly the D segment (6 matching bases). Source material: peripheral blood. For the CDR3, the sequence is CASSLILPGHLNTEAFF. The nucleotides read TGTGCCAGCAGCTTGATCCTGCCGGGACATTTGAACACTGAAGCTTTCTTT.